This entry lists 12 T cell receptor beta chains sequenced from one sample in a study of cytomegalovirus exposure and HLA in healthy donors. PCR primers comprised 60 Vbeta and 13 Jbeta primers. Method: immunoSEQ multiplex PCR; TCRdb's copy keeps in-frame clones and lacks some. The table records hundreds of thousands of clones, about 72% of them present only once. The sample consisted of PBMCs. These receptors were obtained from a male donor in good health and CMV-seronegative.

There are a few counts of this clone. The gene calls are TRBV5-1 and TRBJ1-1; D not resolved. The CDR3 runs to 14 residues. The germline CDR1 and CDR2 sequences are SGHRS and YFSETQ. V was pared by 0 bases and J by 2 bases, with 8 bases between. The CDR3 DNA reads as TGCGCCAGCAGCTTGGCAAGCTCCAACACTGAAGCTTTCTTT. Its protein product is CASSLASSNTEAFF.

The chain joins TRBV12-5 to TRBJ2-5; D call uncertain. CDR3 length equals 13 residues. Germline values: CDR1 LGHNT, CDR2 FRNRAP. V was pared by 1 base and J by 3 bases, with 6 bases between. This chain's CDR3 is CASGLAIEETQYF. The CDR3 nucleotides are TGTGCTAGTGGTTTGGCCATAGAAGAGACCCAGTACTTC.

The rearrangement uses TRBV9 and TRBJ2-1; TRBD2 agrees at 15 bases. Trimming removed 7 bases from V and 9 bases from J; junction bases left unmatched: 11. This CDR3 region has 16 residues. Germline V gives CDR1 SGDLS, CDR2 YYNGEE. DNA of the CDR3: TGTGCCAGCGCGCTTCTTGGGACTAGCGGGGGGAGTGAGCAGTTCTTC. This encodes CASALLGTSGGSEQFF.

This clone was observed a few times. The rearrangement links TRBV19 to TRBJ2-7, with TRBD1 identical over 9 bases. The germline V gene has CDR1 LNHDA and CDR2 SQIVND (reference sequence). The CDR3 extends over 16 amino acids. V trimming: 6 bases; J trimming: 1 base; junction bases outside the gene matches: 10. The CDR3 reads CASSAIPGQGSYEQYF. The CDR3 DNA reads as TGTGCCAGTAGCGCCATACCGGGACAGGGATCCTACGAGCAGTACTTC.

The chain recombines TRBV19 with TRBJ1-1, with a tentative D call TRBD1 (6 bases). V shed 5 bases and J shed 3 bases, with 16 bases lying between them. CDR1 LNHDA and CDR2 SQIVND come from the germline V gene (reference sequence). There are 15 residues in the CDR3. The CDR3 here is CASSVQGYLDTEAFF. CDR3 in DNA: TGTGCCAGTAGTGTACAGGGTTACCTAGACACTGAAGCTTTCTTT.

This sequence joins TRBV2 and TRBJ2-1, with 7 bases lining up with TRBD2. Germline CDR1 is SNHLY and CDR2 is FYNNEI. The CDR3 extends over 16 amino acids. Trimming at V came to 6 bases and at J to 0 bases, leaving 8 bases not matched to a gene. The CDR3 sequence: CASRERGLSSYNEQFF. The CDR3 region has the DNA TGTGCCAGCAGGGAGCGGGGCTTAAGCTCCTACAATGAGCAGTTCTTC.

The V call is TRBV29-1, the J call TRBJ2-7, with 9 nucleotides matching TRBD1. CDR3 size: 13 residues. V lost 6 bases and J lost 2; bases outside the gene matches: 5. Germline V gives CDR1 SQVTM, CDR2 ANQGSEA. The CDR3: CSVAGTGPYEQYF. Here the CDR3 DNA reads TGCAGCGTCGCCGGGACAGGGCCCTACGAGCAGTACTTC.

This chain joins TRBV5-1 and TRBJ2-1; 9 bases are shared with TRBD2. Losses at the gene ends were 2 bases for V and 4 bases for J; bases not matched to a gene: 16. The V gene's germline CDR1 is SGHRS and CDR2 YFSETQ. The CDR3 has 19 residues. The DNA of the CDR3 is TGCGCCAGCAGCTTTCGGAGGTCTAGCGGGAACCCGAGGTACAATGAGCAGTTCTTC. Its translation: CASSFRRSSGNPRYNEQFF.

V gene TRBV5-1 combines with J gene TRBJ2-3; TRBD2 aligns across 9 bases. The junction had 6 bases not matched to a gene; V was cut back by 0 bases and J by 4 bases. Germline CDR1 is SGHRS and CDR2 is YFSETQ. The CDR3 length is 16 residues. CDR3 loop: CASSLVASGTPDTQYF. CDR3 nucleotide sequence: TGCGCCAGCAGCTTGGTGGCTAGCGGGACGCCAGATACGCAGTATTTT.

This sequence joins TRBV4-2 and TRBJ2-5; the D gene is possibly TRBD1 (6 bases). The germline V gene has CDR1 LGHNA and CDR2 YNFKEQ. The ends were cut back, 5 bases at V and 4 bases at J, with 11 bases in the middle. The CDR3 is 13 amino acids. CDR3 nucleotide sequence: TGTGCCAGCAGCTTGGACAGAAGAGAGACCCAGTACTTC. Translated, it gives CASSLDRRETQYF.

V and J are TRBV15 and TRBJ1-5; D is undetermined. The ends were cut back, 2 bases at V and 5 bases at J, with 7 bases in the middle. The V gene's germline CDR1 is LNHNV and CDR2 YYDKDF (reference sequence). The CDR3 extends over 13 amino acids. As DNA, the CDR3 is TGTGCCACCAGCAGACTCGGGGATCAGCCCCAGCATTTT. Protein: CATSRLGDQPQHF.

The chain is built from TRBV7-3 and TRBJ2-2, with 9 bases identical to TRBD2. Trimming at V came to 0 bases and at J to 7 bases, leaving 3 bases not matched to a gene. This CDR3 spans 15 amino acids. Looked up from germline, CDR1 is SGHTA and CDR2 is FQGTGA. The CDR3 sequence: CASSLTAGGRGELFF. CDR3 in DNA: TGTGCCAGCAGCTTAACGGCGGGAGGGCGCGGGGAGCTGTTTTTT. The full variable domain, in which reference TRBV7-3 and TRBJ2-2 provide the parts outside the CDR3, is GAGVSQTPSNKVTEKGKYVELRCDPISGHTALYWYRQSLGQGPEFLIYFQGTGAADDSGLPNDRFFAVRPEGSVSTLKIQRTERGDSAVYLCASSLTAGGRGELFFGEGSRLTVL.